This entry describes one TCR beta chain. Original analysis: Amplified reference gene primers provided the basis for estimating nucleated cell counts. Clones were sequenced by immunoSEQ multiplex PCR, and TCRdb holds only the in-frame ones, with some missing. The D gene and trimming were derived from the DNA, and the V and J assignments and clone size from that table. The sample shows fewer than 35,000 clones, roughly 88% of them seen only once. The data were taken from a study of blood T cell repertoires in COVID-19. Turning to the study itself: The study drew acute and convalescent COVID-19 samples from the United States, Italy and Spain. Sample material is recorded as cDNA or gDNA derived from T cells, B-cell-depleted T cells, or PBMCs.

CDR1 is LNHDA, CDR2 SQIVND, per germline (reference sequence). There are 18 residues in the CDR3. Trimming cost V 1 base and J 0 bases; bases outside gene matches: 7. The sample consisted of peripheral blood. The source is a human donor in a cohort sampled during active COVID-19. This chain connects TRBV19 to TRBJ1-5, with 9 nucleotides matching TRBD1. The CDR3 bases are TGTGCCAGTAGTATAGCTGGACAGGGGTTCTATAGCAATCAGCCCCAGCATTTT. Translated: CASSIAGQGFYSNQPQHF.